This TCR beta chain stems from a study of response to subunit inactivated influenza vaccine. Study outcomes and limitations: The study's authors posited that every seasonal influenza vaccination enlists few new T cells.

The CDR3 has 15 amino acids. The V end lost 2 bases, the J end lost 5 bases, and 10 bases lay between the germline ends. Germline CDR1 and CDR2: SGHTA and FQGNSA. In this sample, this clonotype turned up a few times. Antigen unknown. TCRdb ran MiXCR on the RT-PCR reads and lists one entry per CDR3 protein. The data hold 490,000 or so distinct CDR3 sequences, with about 8% observed a single time. The V and J genes are TRBV7-2 and TRBJ2-6, with D maybe TRBD2 (5 bases). The sequence was obtained from a man between 50 and 70 years old who received an inactivated influenza vaccine. The sequences come from PBMCs from blood, collected roughly 24 months after vaccination. CDR3 bases: TGTGCCAGCAGCTTAATTATCGGGAGGGCCAACGTCCTGACTTTC. Translating gives CASSLIIGRANVLTF.